This is a list of T cell receptor beta chains from one sample in a study of control samples from healthy donors and cancer patients. Data came from immunoSEQ multiplex PCR; TCRdb stores just in-frame clones and leaves some out. The sample has some 140,000 clones; roughly nine tenths are singletons. The specimen was blood. The receptors shown here come from a woman aged 25 to 39 in good health. Each CDR3 is given with its conserved first and last residue. The D gene is left open where the match is weak. Size is omitted from some rows. Given values are once, few, many or a class for expanded clones.

clone_size: NA; v_call: TRBV11-3; j_call: TRBJ1-1; d_call: NA; cdr3_nt: TGTGCCAGCAGTCACCGCGGCGTTGAAGCTTTCTTT; cdr3_aa: CASSHRGVEAFF
clone_size: NA; v_call: TRBV19; j_call: TRBJ2-7; d_call: NA; cdr3_nt: TGTGCCAGTACCCCTCGGCGGACTCCTCTTTACGAGCAGTACTTC; cdr3_aa: CASTPRRTPLYEQYF
clone_size: NA; v_call: TRBV24-1; j_call: TRBJ2-7; d_call: TRBD1; cdr3_nt: TGTGCCACCAGTGATCGACAGGGGACCTACGAGCAGTACTTC; cdr3_aa: CATSDRQGTYEQYF
clone_size: NA; v_call: TRBV11-2; j_call: TRBJ2-5; d_call: NA; cdr3_nt: TGTGCCAGCAGCTGGGCCAGCGGGGAGACCCAGTACTTC; cdr3_aa: CASSWASGETQYF
clone_size: NA; v_call: TRBV5-4; j_call: TRBJ2-5; d_call: NA; cdr3_nt: TGTGCCAGCAGCCCCGGGACTCCCGGAGTAGAGACCCAGTACTTC; cdr3_aa: CASSPGTPGVETQYF
clone_size: NA; v_call: TRBV3-1/TRBV3-2; j_call: TRBJ1-5; d_call: NA; cdr3_nt: TGTGCCAGCAGCCAAGGGGATAGAGGTCAGCCCCAGCATTTT; cdr3_aa: CASSQGDRGQPQHF
clone_size: NA; v_call: TRBV2; j_call: TRBJ2-3; d_call: TRBD1; cdr3_nt: TGTGCCAGCAGGCCCTACAGGGGGGACACAGATACGCAGTATTTT; cdr3_aa: CASRPYRGDTDTQYF
clone_size: NA; v_call: TRBV6-6; j_call: TRBJ1-1; d_call: NA; cdr3_nt: TGTGCCAGCAGTTACTCGACGTACACTGAAGCTTTCTTT; cdr3_aa: CASSYSTYTEAFF
clone_size: NA; v_call: TRBV19; j_call: TRBJ2-7; d_call: NA; cdr3_nt: TGTGCCAGTAGTACTCGGGACGGGACCTACGAGCAGTACTTC; cdr3_aa: CASSTRDGTYEQYF
clone_size: NA; v_call: TRBV19; j_call: TRBJ1-5; d_call: NA; cdr3_nt: TGTGCCAGTAGTCCAGCGAATAGCAATCAGCCCCAGCATTTT; cdr3_aa: CASSPANSNQPQHF
clone_size: NA; v_call: TRBV28; j_call: TRBJ1-6; d_call: NA; cdr3_nt: TGTGCCAGCAGTGCCTCAGGGGCGCCCCTCCACTTT; cdr3_aa: CASSASGAPLHF
clone_size: once; v_call: TRBV5-8; j_call: TRBJ1-3; d_call: NA; cdr3_nt: TGTGCCAGCAGCTTGTTGCAGGTCCCATCTGGAAACACCATATATTTT; cdr3_aa: CASSLLQVPSGNTIYF
clone_size: NA; v_call: TRBV7-9; j_call: TRBJ2-1; d_call: TRBD1; cdr3_nt: TGTGCCAGCAGCCCAGGACAGGGTTCCCACAATGAGCAGTTCTTC; cdr3_aa: CASSPGQGSHNEQFF
clone_size: NA; v_call: TRBV7-8; j_call: TRBJ1-2; d_call: TRBD1; cdr3_nt: TGTGCCAGCAGCATAGCCGGGACAGACTATGGCTACACCTTC; cdr3_aa: CASSIAGTDYGYTF
clone_size: NA; v_call: TRBV30; j_call: TRBJ1-1; d_call: NA; cdr3_nt: TGTGCCTGGAGGAGAGGGCAGGGAGTGGGTGAAGCTTTCTTT; cdr3_aa: CAWRRGQGVGEAFF
clone_size: NA; v_call: TRBV11-2; j_call: TRBJ2-3; d_call: TRBD2; cdr3_nt: TGTGCCAGCAGCTTAACCGGGAGGACCTTAGGAGATACGCAGTATTTT; cdr3_aa: CASSLTGRTLGDTQYF
clone_size: NA; v_call: TRBV5-5; j_call: TRBJ1-2; d_call: TRBD1; cdr3_nt: TGTGCCAGCAGCTCCCCGGGACAGGGCAGTGGCTACACCTTC; cdr3_aa: CASSSPGQGSGYTF
clone_size: NA; v_call: TRBV10-3; j_call: TRBJ2-4; d_call: NA; cdr3_nt: TGTGCCATCAGTGAGCGGGGTGGTAATAGCCTCATTCAGTACTTC; cdr3_aa: CAISERGGNSLIQYF
clone_size: NA; v_call: TRBV7-8; j_call: TRBJ2-1; d_call: NA; cdr3_nt: TGTGCCAGCAGCGTACGGGACTCTTACAATGAGCAGTTCTTC; cdr3_aa: CASSVRDSYNEQFF
clone_size: NA; v_call: TRBV5-1; j_call: TRBJ2-1; d_call: NA; cdr3_nt: TGCGCCAGCAGACGAGAGGTGTCAGACTCCTACAATGAGCAGTTCTTC; cdr3_aa: CASRREVSDSYNEQFF
clone_size: NA; v_call: TRBV5-1; j_call: TRBJ1-1; d_call: NA; cdr3_nt: TGCGCCAGCAGCTTGGAGGCAGGGGAAGGCACTGAAGCTTTCTTT; cdr3_aa: CASSLEAGEGTEAFF
clone_size: NA; v_call: TRBV7-9; j_call: TRBJ2-5; d_call: TRBD2; cdr3_nt: TGTGCCAGCAGCTTAGCGTCCAGCGGGAGGGCCGGAGAGACCCAGTACTTC; cdr3_aa: CASSLASSGRAGETQYF
clone_size: few; v_call: TRBV11-2; j_call: TRBJ2-7; d_call: TRBD2; cdr3_nt: TGTGCCAGCAGCCCTCCGGGAGGTAGCGGGAGTTCCCACTACGAGCAGTACTTC; cdr3_aa: CASSPPGGSGSSHYEQYF
clone_size: once; v_call: TRBV29-1; j_call: TRBJ2-7; d_call: TRBD1; cdr3_nt: TGCAGCGTTGAAACCGGGACAGGAACCTACGAGCAGTACTTC; cdr3_aa: CSVETGTGTYEQYF
clone_size: NA; v_call: TRBV19; j_call: TRBJ2-1; d_call: TRBD2; cdr3_nt: TGTGCCAGTAGTATACGGCTAGCGGGAAACAATGAGCAGTTCTTC; cdr3_aa: CASSIRLAGNNEQFF
clone_size: NA; v_call: TRBV24-1; j_call: TRBJ2-1; d_call: TRBD2; cdr3_nt: TGTGCCACCAGTGCTCTAGCGGGAGGAATAGACAATGAGCAGTTCTTC; cdr3_aa: CATSALAGGIDNEQFF
clone_size: NA; v_call: TRBV6-6; j_call: TRBJ1-5; d_call: NA; cdr3_nt: TGTGCCACTCAAAATCCGGGGGCAAGGGGCAATCAGCCCCAGCATTTT; cdr3_aa: CATQNPGARGNQPQHF
clone_size: NA; v_call: TRBV7-9; j_call: TRBJ2-4; d_call: NA; cdr3_nt: TGTGCCAGCAGCCGAACAGGGGCCAAAAACATTCAGTACTTC; cdr3_aa: CASSRTGAKNIQYF
clone_size: NA; v_call: TRBV5-6; j_call: TRBJ2-5; d_call: NA; cdr3_nt: TGTGCCAGCAGCTTGGCCGATCGGTTGCGGGAGACCCAGTACTTC; cdr3_aa: CASSLADRLRETQYF
clone_size: once; v_call: TRBV28; j_call: TRBJ2-5; d_call: TRBD2; cdr3_nt: TGTGCCAGCAGTTTAGGAGCGGGAGGGCCATCAAGAGAAACCCAGTACTTC; cdr3_aa: CASSLGAGGPSRETQYF
clone_size: NA; v_call: TRBV5-8; j_call: TRBJ1-5; d_call: NA; cdr3_nt: TGTGCCAGCAGCTCCAATAATTATGACCGGGTCTCCCAGCATTTT; cdr3_aa: CASSSNNYDRVSQHF
clone_size: NA; v_call: TRBV6-5; j_call: TRBJ2-3; d_call: NA; cdr3_nt: TGTGCCAGCAGGCTACAGAGCACAGATACGCAGTATTTT; cdr3_aa: CASRLQSTDTQYF
clone_size: once; v_call: TRBV5-6; j_call: TRBJ1-1; d_call: TRBD1; cdr3_nt: TGTGCCAGCAGCTTGCGACAGGGAGGCACTGAAGCTTTCTTT; cdr3_aa: CASSLRQGGTEAFF
clone_size: NA; v_call: TRBV5-1; j_call: TRBJ2-3; d_call: NA; cdr3_nt: TGCGCCAGCAGCTTGGAGGGGAGGCGTACAGATACGCAGTATTTT; cdr3_aa: CASSLEGRRTDTQYF
clone_size: few; v_call: TRBV3-1/TRBV3-2; j_call: TRBJ1-2; d_call: NA; cdr3_nt: TGTGCCAGCAGCCAAGATGGCCGGGTGCGGGGCTACACCTTC; cdr3_aa: CASSQDGRVRGYTF
clone_size: NA; v_call: TRBV6-5; j_call: TRBJ1-4; d_call: TRBD1; cdr3_nt: TGTGCCAGCAGTTACTCGACAGGGGGTGAAAAACTGTTTTTT; cdr3_aa: CASSYSTGGEKLFF
clone_size: NA; v_call: TRBV3-1/TRBV3-2; j_call: TRBJ2-2; d_call: NA; cdr3_nt: TGTGCCAGCTGCCAACTAGATCGGGCCGGGGAGCTGTTTTTT; cdr3_aa: CASCQLDRAGELFF
clone_size: NA; v_call: TRBV28; j_call: TRBJ2-5; d_call: TRBD1; cdr3_nt: TGTGCCAGCAGTTTTTCTCAGGGACAGGTACAAGAGACCCAGTACTTC; cdr3_aa: CASSFSQGQVQETQYF
clone_size: NA; v_call: TRBV10-3; j_call: TRBJ2-6; d_call: NA; cdr3_nt: TGTGCCATCAGTGATAGGGGGGCGATAAGCTCTGGGGCCAACGTCCTGACTTTC; cdr3_aa: CAISDRGAISSGANVLTF
clone_size: NA; v_call: TRBV5-1; j_call: TRBJ2-3; d_call: TRBD2; cdr3_nt: TGCGCCAGCACCGGGGGTGGCGGGAGTGCAGATACGCAGTATTTT; cdr3_aa: CASTGGGGSADTQYF
clone_size: NA; v_call: TRBV9; j_call: TRBJ2-2; d_call: NA; cdr3_nt: TGTGCCAGCAGCGTAGCCGGCGGGGAGCTGTTTTTT; cdr3_aa: CASSVAGGELFF
clone_size: NA; v_call: TRBV5-6; j_call: TRBJ2-6; d_call: NA; cdr3_nt: TGTGCCAGCAGCTTGGCAGGGGAGAGGCCTGGGGCCAACGTCCTGACTTTC; cdr3_aa: CASSLAGERPGANVLTF
clone_size: once; v_call: TRBV6-6; j_call: TRBJ1-2; d_call: NA; cdr3_nt: TGTGCCAGCAGTGTTGCCATGAACGGCTACACCTTC; cdr3_aa: CASSVAMNGYTF
clone_size: once; v_call: TRBV28; j_call: TRBJ1-2; d_call: TRBD1; cdr3_nt: TGTGCCAGCAGTAAATGGACAGGGGGTAATGGCTACACCTTC; cdr3_aa: CASSKWTGGNGYTF
clone_size: few; v_call: TRBV27; j_call: TRBJ1-2; d_call: NA; cdr3_nt: TGTGCCAGCAGTTTTGGGGCAGACCCCATCTATGGCTACACCTTC; cdr3_aa: CASSFGADPIYGYTF
clone_size: once; v_call: TRBV11-3; j_call: TRBJ2-5; d_call: NA; cdr3_nt: TGTGCCAGCAGCGACAGGTTCCAAGAGACCCAGTACTTC; cdr3_aa: CASSDRFQETQYF
clone_size: NA; v_call: TRBV11-2; j_call: TRBJ2-1; d_call: NA; cdr3_nt: TGTGCCAGCAGCTTAGCGGGAGTTCTCAATGAGCAGTTCTTC; cdr3_aa: CASSLAGVLNEQFF
clone_size: NA; v_call: TRBV3-1/TRBV3-2; j_call: TRBJ1-5; d_call: NA; cdr3_nt: TGTGCCAGCAGCCAAGATCGGAGGGGGGGCAATCAGCCCCAGCATTTT; cdr3_aa: CASSQDRRGGNQPQHF
clone_size: NA; v_call: TRBV3-1/TRBV3-2; j_call: TRBJ1-2; d_call: TRBD1; cdr3_nt: TGTGCCAGCAGCCACGACAGGACAGGGCGCCGGGGCTACACCTTC; cdr3_aa: CASSHDRTGRRGYTF
clone_size: NA; v_call: TRBV4-2; j_call: TRBJ1-4; d_call: NA; cdr3_nt: TGTGCCAGCAGCCAAGATCGCGAGAAAACTAATGAAAAACTGTTTTTT; cdr3_aa: CASSQDREKTNEKLFF
clone_size: NA; v_call: TRBV2; j_call: TRBJ2-1; d_call: TRBD2; cdr3_nt: TGTGCCAGCAGTCGCGGACTAGCGGGCTACAATGAGCAGTTCTTC; cdr3_aa: CASSRGLAGYNEQFF
clone_size: NA; v_call: TRBV27; j_call: TRBJ2-1; d_call: TRBD2; cdr3_nt: TGTGCCAGCAGTGGGACTAGCGGGAGGAATGAGCAGTTCTTC; cdr3_aa: CASSGTSGRNEQFF